This TCR beta chain originates from a study of blood T cell repertoires in COVID-19 (dated by TCRdb to 2019 to 2021). For the wider study: Collaborator samples came from the United States, Italy and Spain and covered acute and convalescent phases of COVID-19. The prospective study material was composed of cDNA or gDNA derived from T cells, B-cell-depleted T cells, or PBMCs. Subjects who had been exposed to COVID-19, were actively infected with it, or had recovered from it provided the deeply sampled blood TCRbeta repertoires that made up the dataset. The repertoires were made available in a free public database intended to serve as a resource for research on the immune response to SARS-CoV-2. The samples were drawn from two sources: the first 160 participants of the ongoing ImmuneRACE study, and 1,000 to 1,500 subjects contributed by 6 global collaborators. Nearly every sample came with metadata listing a de-identified subject ID, COVID-19 status, age in years and sex. Where available, HLA class I and class II types were obtained from metadata supplied by the sample provider rather than from assay-based typing.

The immunoSEQ Assay, a bias-controlled multiplex PCR, was used to amplify TCRbeta CDR3 regions from genomic DNA. From the authors' description of their analysis: The number of nucleated cells in each sample was estimated by amplification of reference gene primers within the assay. To quantify the absolute abundance of each unique TCRbeta CDR3 rearrangement, sequence reads were collapsed and filtered. For each sample, productive Simpson clonality was calculated as the square root of Simpson's diversity index across productive rearrangements. TCRdb limited this immuneACCESS table to in-frame rearrangements with V and J called. A share of clones is missing; checked studies link under half to unresolved V genes, and the rest is unexplained. V and J calls and clone size are those listed in that table; D and trimming were worked out from the DNA. This sample lists around 230,000 clones; about 90% were detected once. Approximately 4.3% of the sample is held by the ten biggest clonotypes.

What the work shows at the level of the full study, not this receptor alone: Clinical and demographic metadata were provided uncurated, with the amount varying by source and participant.

Comments on this clone: No cognate antigen has been identified for it. No much larger clone is present one base from it, and per-base qualities are unavailable.

Germline trimming amounts to 6 bases on V and 12 bases on J, with 14 as the count of junction bases outside the gene matches. CDR1 is given as MNHEY and CDR2 as SVGAGI, both from the germline V gene. Measured from the cysteine to the phenylalanine, the CDR3 is 15 residues long. Only the CDR3 portion is preserved as DNA: 45 bases, with reading frame beginning at the first base. Participants in the prospective study were enrolled through a virtual design, were aged about 18 to 100 years, and lived in roughly 24 United States geographic areas. To assign participants to cohorts, the prospective study relied on clinical history that participants themselves reported in a screening survey and a study questionnaire. Mobile phlebotomists in the prospective study collected whole blood, serum and a nasopharyngeal or oropharyngeal swab from every participant. Prospective study participants could optionally give additional blood draws and questionnaires over an approximately two-month period. Before DNA extraction, prospective study blood samples were shipped either frozen or at room temperature.

The sample was PBMCs or T cells enriched from blood (not recorded which). This clonotype originated in a woman aged 25 to 39 with acute COVID-19. This receptor chain uses TRBV6-5 and TRBJ2-1; 10 central bases correspond to TRBD2. The nucleotide sequence reads TGTGCCAGCAGCGATTCTTGGACTAGCGGAGGGGGGCAGTTCTTC. It translates as CASSDSWTSGGGQFF.